This T cell receptor beta chain was captured by sequencing in a study of blood T cell repertoires in COVID-19. Background on the study: PBMCs, B-cell-depleted T cells, or T cells were the source of the cDNA or gDNA that made up the material.

Sequencing was performed with immunoSEQ multiplex PCR; in TCRdb, only in-frame clones are kept and a portion is missing. The table records 490,000 or so clones, approximately 90% of them present only once. The CDR3 is made up of 14 amino acids. V was pared by 0 bases and J by 6 bases, with 11 bases between. Germline V gives CDR1 SGHRS, CDR2 YFSETQ. J is TRBJ2-3 and V is TRBV5-1, with D possibly matching TRBD1 (5 bases). The TCR sequence derives from a woman aged 55-70 years who had recovered from COVID-19. Source material: PBMCs or T cells enriched from blood (not recorded which). The CDR3 reads CASSLGQSGDTQYF. The CDR3 region has the DNA TGCGCCAGCAGCTTGGGACAGTCCGGGGATACGCAGTATTTT.